The rows below give T cell receptor beta chains drawn from one sample of a study of cytomegalovirus exposure and HLA in healthy donors. TCRdb's table, derived via immunoSEQ multiplex PCR, lists solely in-frame clones and lacks some. The table has fewer than 200,000 clones, 76% seen once. Material: PBMCs. The receptors were sampled from a female donor in good health and CMV-seronegative. CDR3s leave out the opening cysteine and the closing phenylalanine or tryptophan. Rows may omit the clone size; those that give it use once, few, many or a size class.

>TRBJ2-2|.|TRBV18
ASSPPLAGGPESVGELF
>TRBJ1-3|.|TRBV30
AWSVLGMAFSGNTIY
>TRBJ2-1|.|TRBV5-1
ASRPTGGLYNEQF
>TRBJ2-1|.|TRBV9
ASSARIGRNEQF
>TRBJ2-3|.|TRBV18
ASSTVLRLVGDTQY
>TRBJ2-7|few|TRBV13
ASSLSGGRSYEQY
>TRBJ2-3|.|TRBV6-5
ASSELATSTDTQY
>TRBJ2-1|.|TRBV4-2
ASSQLSSSYNEQF
>TRBJ2-3|.|TRBV9
ASSETSGVTDTQY
>TRBJ2-7|.|TRBV10-3
AISADSYEQY
>TRBJ1-2|.|TRBV5-3
ARSLASAMRDGYT
>TRBJ1-2|few|TRBV9
ASSVRGTVNYGYT
>TRBJ2-3|few|TRBV5-1
ASSSTSGGSTDTQY
>TRBJ2-7|.|TRBV6-6
ASSTQGSYEQY
>TRBJ1-2|.|TRBV5-1
ASSFPGQGRDGYT
>TRBJ2-3|.|TRBV5-4
ASSLGASGRASTDTQY
>TRBJ1-1|.|TRBV4-1
ASSQEQGSGTEAF
>TRBJ2-6|.|TRBV4-2
ASSQDRESGANGLT
>TRBJ2-7|.|TRBV5-1
ASSRGTSGNEQY
>TRBJ1-6|.|TRBV6-1
AINNNRNSPLH
>TRBJ1-4|.|TRBV7-2
ASSRTGLNEKLF
>TRBJ2-1|.|TRBV4-2
ASDHRDRGEQF
>TRBJ2-2|.|TRBV9
ASTIRGTGELF
>TRBJ1-1|.|TRBV9
ASSVGPGGRTEAF
>TRBJ2-7|.|TRBV7-9
ASSLAEGGGYEQY
>TRBJ2-2|.|TRBV10-3
AISDQMNTGELF
>TRBJ2-1|.|TRBV5-1
ASSLRGQGELNEQF
>TRBJ2-3|few|TRBV5-1
ASSMTGGSVTDTQY